The sequence of this TCR beta chain was determined in a study of OX40 agonist ivuxolimab in advanced cancers. Broader study findings: The 0.1-3.0 mg/kg partial responders had among the lowest clonal expansion. Expanded clones were, on average, more numerous among CD8+ T cells than CD4+. There were also nonresponders showing low normalized T-cell clonal expansion.

A history of autoimmune disease or systemic immunosuppression excluded patients. Details on this clone: Antigen specificity is unknown.

Generated by immunoSEQ multiplex PCR, the TCRdb table keeps only in-frame clones and is missing some. The data contain approximately 70,000 clones, approximately 90% of them singletons. Germline-derived CDR1 and CDR2 are LNHDA and SQIVND (reference sequence). The ends were cut back, 3 bases at V and 2 bases at J, with 10 bases in the middle. The length of the CDR3 is 14 residues. Sequencing used CD4+ or CD8+ T cells sorted from blood, obtained in a trial of the OX40 agonist ivuxolimab. The chain uses TRBV19 and TRBJ1-2; D is possibly TRBD1 (5 bases). The TCR was taken from an adult with an advanced solid tumor such as melanoma, head and neck, liver or kidney cancer. CDR3 protein: CASSMGLSNYGYTF. In DNA, the CDR3 is TGTGCCAGTAGTATGGGACTCTCGAACTATGGCTACACCTTC.